Shown below are 26 T cell receptor beta chains from a single sample sequenced in a study of blood T cell repertoires in COVID-19. Assay used: immunoSEQ multiplex PCR; TCRdb lists only in-frame clones, some missing. Of about 200,000 clones listed, about 89% are singletons. The specimen sequenced was PBMCs or T cells enriched from blood (not recorded which). The receptor source for this set is a woman aged 18-29 years who had recovered from COVID-19.

The V gene is TRBV20-1, the J gene TRBJ2-5; D might be TRBD2 (6 bases). The CDR3 is made up of 11 amino acids. V was cut by 4 bases and J by 7 bases, with 10 bases left in between. The germline CDR1 and CDR2 sequences are DFQATT and SNEGSKA (reference sequence). DNA of the CDR3: TGCAGTGCTACGGGAGTCGGGACCCAGTACTTC. This encodes CSATGVGTQYF.

Here the CDR3 reads CASSTQDRGTNEQFF. In DNA form, the CDR3 reads TGCGCCAGCAGCACCCAGGACAGGGGGACCAATGAGCAGTTCTTC. The chain links TRBV5-1 to TRBJ2-1; 10 bases align to TRBD1. The length of the CDR3 is 15 residues. Germline V gives CDR1 SGHRS, CDR2 YFSETQ. The V segment lost 4 bases and the J segment 6 bases; nucleotides outside the gene matches: 7.

J is TRBJ1-5 and V is TRBV4-1; 7 nucleotides align to TRBD1. The CDR3 covers 20 residues. CDR1 is MGHRA, CDR2 YSYEKL, per germline. The V and J ends lost 0 bases and 2 bases, in that order; junction bases with no gene match: 16. CDR3 sequence (DNA): TGCGCCAGCAGCCAAGAGAGTCTACAGGGGCCGCGGAGGGGCAATCAGCCCCAGCATTTT. It translates to CASSQESLQGPRRGNQPQHF.

V gene TRBV29-1 combines with J gene TRBJ2-7; D is unclear. V dropped 5 bases and J dropped 0 bases, with 8 bases sitting between them. Looked up from germline, CDR1 is SQVTM and CDR2 is ANQGSEA. The CDR3 is made up of 12 amino acids. This chain's CDR3 is CSVRVSSYEQYF. The CDR3 DNA follows: TGCAGCGTTAGAGTTAGCTCCTACGAGCAGTACTTC.

The chain links TRBV4-2 to TRBJ1-2; possible D gene TRBD1, 5 bases. V was pared by 0 bases and J by 7 bases, with 15 bases between. Germline assignment: CDR1 LGHNA and CDR2 YNFKEQ. CDR3 length: 15 amino acids. The CDR3 sequence is CASSQDWQGSGGYTF. CDR3 in DNA: TGTGCCAGCAGCCAAGATTGGCAGGGCTCGGGTGGCTACACCTTC.

This clone was counted a single time. The chain is built from TRBV21-1 and TRBJ2-2; the table names TRBD2, a call not compared with the DNA. TRBV21-1 counts as a pseudogene. The CDR3 has 10 residues. CDR3: CASVTGELFF. In nucleotides, the CDR3 is TGTGCCAGCGTAACCGGGGAGCTGTTTTTT.

The chain joins TRBV6-5 to TRBJ2-7; 9 nucleotides line up with TRBD1. CDR1 and CDR2 (germline): MNHEY, SVGAGI. V lost 6 bases to trimming and J lost 3 bases; unmatched junction nucleotides: 6. CDR3 length equals 14 residues. The CDR3: CASSMDRGLYEQYF. The CDR3 DNA follows: TGTGCCAGCAGCATGGACAGGGGCCTCTACGAGCAGTACTTC.

This clone showed up just once. This chain uses TRBV29-1 with TRBJ2-3; 7 nucleotides agree with TRBD2. Germline V gene lookup returns CDR1 SQVTM and CDR2 ANQGSEA. CDR3 length: 15 residues. J gave up 4 bases and V 3 bases, and 10 bases lay outside the gene matches. The CDR3 spells CSVEARLAVPDTQYF. CDR3 coding DNA: TGCAGCGTTGAGGCGCGTCTAGCGGTCCCAGATACGCAGTATTTT.

This chain joins TRBV19 and TRBJ2-3, with D possibly TRBD2 on 5 matching bases. This CDR3 has 14 residues. V was trimmed by 4 bases and J by 5 bases, leaving 13 bases between them. Germline V CDR1 and CDR2: LNHDA, SQIVND (reference sequence). The CDR3 nucleotides read TGTGCCAGTAGTACCCCTAGGAGGCTAGATACGCAGTATTTT. Translated: CASSTPRRLDTQYF.

The J gene is TRBJ1-1, the V gene TRBV11-3; 8 nucleotides align to TRBD1. Germline V gives CDR1 SGHNT, CDR2 YENEEA. J was trimmed by 3 bases and V by 0 bases; bases with no gene match: 6. This CDR3 is 16 amino acids long. CDR3: CASSLDSRQGYTEAFF. In DNA, the CDR3 is TGTGCCAGCAGCTTAGATTCGAGACAGGGGTACACTGAAGCTTTCTTT.

The V call is TRBV3-1 (or the pseudogene TRBV3-2), the J call TRBJ1-2, with a possible D match to TRBD1 (5 bases). This CDR3 region has 15 residues. The germline gives CDR1 LGHDT, CDR2 YNNKEL (reference sequence). The V end lost 1 base, the J end lost 7 bases, and 16 bases lay between the germline ends. In DNA, the CDR3 is TGTGCCAGCAGCCAAGCAAGGGGAACAAGTTCTGGCTACACCTTC. This gives the protein CASSQARGTSSGYTF.

The rearrangement links TRBV19 to TRBJ1-5; TRBD1 matches 7 bases. Looked up from germline, CDR1 is LNHDA and CDR2 is SQIVND (reference sequence). V gave up 9 bases and J gave up 4 bases; unmatched junction bases: 15. This CDR3 has 16 amino acids. The CDR3 spells CASSWATGAQNQPQHF. DNA of the CDR3: TGTGCCAGCTCTTGGGCTACAGGGGCACAAAATCAGCCCCAGCATTTT.

The V call is TRBV2, the J call TRBJ1-2; 7 bases agree with TRBD1. Germline loops: CDR1 SNHLY, CDR2 FYNNEI. Losses at the gene ends were 7 bases for V and 4 bases for J; bases not matched to a gene: 3. This CDR3 region has 12 residues. The CDR3 reads CASTPGGYGYTF. The CDR3 DNA follows: TGTGCCAGCACCCCAGGGGGCTATGGCTACACCTTC.

This clone was observed a single time. This chain links TRBV9 with TRBJ1-5, with 7 bases that match TRBD1. CDR3 length: 16 amino acids. Germline-derived CDR1 and CDR2 are SGDLS and YYNGEE. V gave up 4 bases and J gave up 7 bases; unmatched junction bases: 14. The CDR3 DNA reads TGTGCCAGCAGCATAGACCCTACAGGGGACGGACAGCCCCAGCATTTT. Translating it yields CASSIDPTGDGQPQHF.

The rearrangement joins TRBV27 to TRBJ1-2, with unresolved D. Deletions cut 3 bases from V and 2 bases from J, with 10 bases between. CDR1 is MNHEY and CDR2 is SMNVEV in the germline V gene (reference sequence). The length of the CDR3 is 14 residues. CDR3 bases: TGTGCCAGCAGTTTCGGTTCCCGGAACTATGGCTACACCTTC. It yields the protein CASSFGSRNYGYTF.

The chain recombines TRBV6-5 with TRBJ1-6; TRBD1 might be the D (5 bases). Germline CDR1 and CDR2: MNHEY and SVGAGI. This CDR3 is 14 amino acids long. V gave up 2 bases and J gave up 10 bases, with 12 bases separating them. CDR3 sequence reads: CASSYGREQSPLHF. The CDR3 DNA sequence: TGTGCCAGCAGTTACGGCAGGGAACAATCACCCCTCCACTTT.

This sequence joins TRBV10-3 and TRBJ1-1; TRBD1 matches 8 bases. Germline CDR1 reads ENHRY; CDR2 reads SYGVKD. V gave up 10 bases and J gave up 1 base; unmatched junction bases: 5. This CDR3 has 13 amino acids. The CDR3, as DNA: TGTGCCACCCGAGGGACAGGGAACACTGAAGCTTTCTTT. As protein: CATRGTGNTEAFF.

The genes are TRBV12-3 or TRBV12-4 and TRBJ1-1; the D is unclear. V gave up 2 bases and J gave up 10 bases, with 11 bases separating them. The CDR3 length is 12 residues. The CDR3 region has the DNA TGTGCCAGCAGTTTAATATCCCGAGGAGCTTTCTTT. Protein: CASSLISRGAFF.

V and J are TRBV2 and TRBJ2-4; D call uncertain. Germline V CDR1 and CDR2: SNHLY, FYNNEI. The ends were cut back, 5 bases at V and 7 bases at J, with 9 bases in the middle. The CDR3 spans 12 residues. CDR3 nucleotide sequence: TGTGCCAGCAGTAGAGCTTCGAACATTCAGTACTTC. Translated, it gives CASSRASNIQYF.

J is TRBJ1-5 and V is TRBV5-4, with TRBD1 identical over 7 bases. The trim removed 0 bases at V and 7 bases at J, leaving 7 bases unmatched. The CDR3 is made up of 15 amino acids. The V gene's germline CDR1 is SGHNT and CDR2 YYREEE (reference sequence). CDR3 amino acids: CASSLDLGQSQPQHF. The CDR3 DNA is TGTGCCAGCAGCTTGGACCTGGGACAGAGCCAGCCCCAGCATTTT.

In its sample, this clone was seen once. This chain joins TRBV5-1 and TRBJ1-3; D may be TRBD1 (6 bases). The V gene lost 0 bases and the J gene lost 0 bases, with 10 bases spanning the gap. Germline V gene sequence: CDR1 SGHRS, CDR2 YFSETQ. The CDR3 consists of 16 residues. The CDR3 nucleotides are TGCGCCAGCAGCTTGGTGGACAGCTACTCTGGAAACACCATATATTTT. Translating it yields CASSLVDSYSGNTIYF.

V usage is TRBV2 and J usage is TRBJ1-1, with no clear D. V was trimmed by 5 bases and J by 3 bases, leaving 10 bases between them. CDR1 is SNHLY, CDR2 FYNNEI, per germline. CDR3 size: 13 residues. The CDR3 here is CASSKSGYTEAFF. The CDR3, as DNA: TGTGCCAGCAGTAAGTCAGGTTACACTGAAGCTTTCTTT.

The CDR3 DNA reads TGTGCCACCAGTGATTTCCGGGACAGTGACACCGGGGAGCTGTTTTTT. This codes for CATSDFRDSDTGELFF. The chain employs TRBV24-1 and TRBJ2-2, with 7 bases lining up with TRBD1. Per the germline V gene, CDR1 is KGHDR and CDR2 is SFDVKD. The V and J ends lost 1 base and 3 bases, in that order; junction bases with no gene match: 4. There are 16 residues in the CDR3.

This chain uses TRBV7-9 with TRBJ1-2, with D unclear. The V gene lost 5 bases and the J gene lost 8 bases, with 27 bases spanning the gap. CDR1 and CDR2 from the germline V gene are SEHNR and FQNEAQ (reference sequence). The CDR3 is 17 residues long. This chain's CDR3 is CASSPSSTSGPGGGYTF. In nucleotides, the CDR3 is TGTGCCAGCAGCCCTAGCTCTACCTCAGGCCCGGGAGGCGGCTACACCTTC.

The CDR3 region is CAISPGTSGGNTGELFF. CDR3 DNA: TGTGCCATCAGTCCCGGGACTAGCGGGGGGAACACCGGGGAGCTGTTTTTT. The chain has TRBV10-3 and TRBJ2-2; TRBD2 agrees at 14 bases. Germline CDR1 ENHRY, CDR2 SYGVKD. There are 17 residues in the CDR3. V shed 5 bases, J shed 1 base, and the junction held 3 bases outside the gene matches.

This chain joins TRBV27 and TRBJ2-7; D is possibly TRBD2 (5 bases). CDR3 length equals 13 residues. The V gene lost 5 bases and the J gene lost 1 base, with 9 bases spanning the gap. In germline, CDR1 is MNHEY, CDR2 SMNVEV (reference sequence). For the CDR3, the DNA is TGTGCCAGCAGTGCTGGGGAGTCCTACGAGCAGTACTTC. Amino acids: CASSAGESYEQYF.